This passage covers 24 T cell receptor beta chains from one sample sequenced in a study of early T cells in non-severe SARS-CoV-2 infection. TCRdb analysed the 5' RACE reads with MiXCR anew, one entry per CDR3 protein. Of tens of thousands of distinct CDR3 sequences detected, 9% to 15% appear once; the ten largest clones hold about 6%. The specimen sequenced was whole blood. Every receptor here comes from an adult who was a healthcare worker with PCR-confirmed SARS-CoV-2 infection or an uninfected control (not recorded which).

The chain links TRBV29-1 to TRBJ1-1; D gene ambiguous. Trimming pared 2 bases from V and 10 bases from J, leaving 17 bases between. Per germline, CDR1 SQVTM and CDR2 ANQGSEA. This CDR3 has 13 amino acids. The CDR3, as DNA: TGCAGCGTTGAATTAGGGATCCTTAGCGGAGCTTTCTTT. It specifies CSVELGILSGAFF. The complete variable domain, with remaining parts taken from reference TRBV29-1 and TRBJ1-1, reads SAVISQKPSRDICQRGTSLTIQCQVDSQVTMMFWYRQQPGQSLTLIATANQGSEATYESGFVIDKFPISRPNLTFSTLTVSNMSPEDSSIYLCSVELGILSGAFFGQGTRLTVV.

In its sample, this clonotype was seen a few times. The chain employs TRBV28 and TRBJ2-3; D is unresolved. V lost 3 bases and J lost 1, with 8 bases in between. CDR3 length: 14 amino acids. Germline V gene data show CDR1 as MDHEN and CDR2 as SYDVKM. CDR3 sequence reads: CASSFVAGTDTQYF. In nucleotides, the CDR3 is TGTGCCAGCAGTTTCGTTGCTGGCACAGATACGCAGTATTTT.

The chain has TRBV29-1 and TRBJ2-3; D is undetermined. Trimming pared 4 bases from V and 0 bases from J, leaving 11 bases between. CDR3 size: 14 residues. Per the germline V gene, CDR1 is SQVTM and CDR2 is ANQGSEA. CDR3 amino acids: CSVVLTASTDTQYF. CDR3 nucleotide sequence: TGCAGCGTTGTTCTAACGGCTAGCACAGATACGCAGTATTTT.

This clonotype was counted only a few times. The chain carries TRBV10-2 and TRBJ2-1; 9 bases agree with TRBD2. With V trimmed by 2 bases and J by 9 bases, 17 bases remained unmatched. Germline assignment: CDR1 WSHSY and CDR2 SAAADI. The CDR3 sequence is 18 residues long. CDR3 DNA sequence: TGCGCCAGCAGTGAGACCTATTTAGCGGGAGCTCGCAGGAGTGAGCAGTTCTTC. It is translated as CASSETYLAGARRSEQFF.

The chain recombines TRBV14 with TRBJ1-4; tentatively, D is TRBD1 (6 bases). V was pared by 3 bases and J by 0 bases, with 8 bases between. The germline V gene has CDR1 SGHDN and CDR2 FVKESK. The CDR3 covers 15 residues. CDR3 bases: TGTGCCAGCAGCCACGGGACACCAACTAATGAAAAACTGTTTTTT. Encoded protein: CASSHGTPTNEKLFF. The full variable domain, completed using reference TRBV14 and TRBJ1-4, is EAGVTQFPSHSVIEKGQTVTLRCDPISGHDNLYWYRRVMGKEIKFLLHFVKESKQDESGMPNNRFLAERTGGTYSTLKVQPAELEDSGVYFCASSHGTPTNEKLFFGSGTQLSVL.

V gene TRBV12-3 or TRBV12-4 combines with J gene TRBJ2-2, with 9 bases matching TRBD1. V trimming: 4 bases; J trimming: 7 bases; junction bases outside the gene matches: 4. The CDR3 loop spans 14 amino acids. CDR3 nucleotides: TGTGCCAGCAGTTGGGACAGGGCGGTCGGGGAGCTGTTTTTT. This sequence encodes CASSWDRAVGELFF.

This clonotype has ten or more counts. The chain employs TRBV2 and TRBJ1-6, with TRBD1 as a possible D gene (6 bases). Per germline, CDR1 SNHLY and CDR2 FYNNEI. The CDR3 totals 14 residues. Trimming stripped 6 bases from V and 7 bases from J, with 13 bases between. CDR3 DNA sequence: TGTGCCAGCAGCGGTGGGGGCTCGAATTCACCCCTCCACTTT. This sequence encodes CASSGGGSNSPLHF.

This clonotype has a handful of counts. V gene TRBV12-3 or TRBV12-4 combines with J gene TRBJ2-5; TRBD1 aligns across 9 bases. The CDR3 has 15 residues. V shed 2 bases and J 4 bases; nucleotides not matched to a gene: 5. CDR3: CASSLYLGQGETQYF. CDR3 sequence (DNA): TGTGCCAGCAGTTTATATCTGGGACAGGGAGAGACCCAGTACTTC.

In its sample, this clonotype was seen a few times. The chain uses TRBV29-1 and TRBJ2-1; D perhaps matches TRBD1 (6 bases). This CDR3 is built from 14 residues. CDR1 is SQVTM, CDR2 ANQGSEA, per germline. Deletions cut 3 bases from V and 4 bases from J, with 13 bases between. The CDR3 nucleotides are TGCAGCGTTGATAAGGTACAGGGTTACAATGAGCAGTTCTTC. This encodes CSVDKVQGYNEQFF.

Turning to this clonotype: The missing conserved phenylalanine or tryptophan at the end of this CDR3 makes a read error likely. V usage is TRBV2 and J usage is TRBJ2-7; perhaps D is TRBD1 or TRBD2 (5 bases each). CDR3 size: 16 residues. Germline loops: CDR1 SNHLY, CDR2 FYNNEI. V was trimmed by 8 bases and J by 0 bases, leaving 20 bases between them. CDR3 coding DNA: TGTGCCAGCCGTCGGACTGGGACCGATTACTCCTACGAGCAGTACTCC. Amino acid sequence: CASRRTGTDYSYEQYS.

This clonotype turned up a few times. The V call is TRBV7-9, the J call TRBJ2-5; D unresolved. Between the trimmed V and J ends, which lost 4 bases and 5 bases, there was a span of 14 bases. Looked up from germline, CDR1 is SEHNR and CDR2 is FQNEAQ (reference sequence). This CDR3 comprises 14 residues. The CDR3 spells CASSSRNIGETQYF. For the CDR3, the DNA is TGTGCCAGCAGCTCCCGGAACATTGGTGAGACCCAGTACTTC.

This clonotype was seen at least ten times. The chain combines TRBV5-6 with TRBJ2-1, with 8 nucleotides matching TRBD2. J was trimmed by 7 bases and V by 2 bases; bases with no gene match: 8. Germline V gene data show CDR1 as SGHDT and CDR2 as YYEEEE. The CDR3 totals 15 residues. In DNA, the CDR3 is TGTGCCAGCAGCTTCTGGGGACTAGTACGTAATGAGCAGTTCTTC. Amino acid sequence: CASSFWGLVRNEQFF.

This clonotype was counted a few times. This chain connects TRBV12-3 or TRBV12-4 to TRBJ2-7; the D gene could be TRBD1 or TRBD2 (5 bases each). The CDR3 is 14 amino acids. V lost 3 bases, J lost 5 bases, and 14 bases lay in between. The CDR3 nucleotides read TGTGCCAGCAGTTTTCAGGCAGGGAGCGACGAGCAGTACTTC. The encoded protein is CASSFQAGSDEQYF.

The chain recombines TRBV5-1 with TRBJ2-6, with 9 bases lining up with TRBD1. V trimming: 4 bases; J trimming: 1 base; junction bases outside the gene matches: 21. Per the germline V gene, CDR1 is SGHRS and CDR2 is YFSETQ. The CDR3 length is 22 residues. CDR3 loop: CASSPTQTAQGQGLSGANVLTF. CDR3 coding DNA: TGCGCCAGCAGCCCCACCCAAACTGCCCAGGGACAGGGCCTTTCTGGGGCCAACGTCCTGACTTTC.

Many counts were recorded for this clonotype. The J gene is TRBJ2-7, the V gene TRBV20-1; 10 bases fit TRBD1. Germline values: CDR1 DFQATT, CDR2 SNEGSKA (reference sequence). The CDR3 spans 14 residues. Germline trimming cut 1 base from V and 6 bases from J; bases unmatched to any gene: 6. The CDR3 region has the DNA TGCAGTGCTAGAGCGGGACAGGGGCTCGTCGAGCAGTACTTC. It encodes CSARAGQGLVEQYF.

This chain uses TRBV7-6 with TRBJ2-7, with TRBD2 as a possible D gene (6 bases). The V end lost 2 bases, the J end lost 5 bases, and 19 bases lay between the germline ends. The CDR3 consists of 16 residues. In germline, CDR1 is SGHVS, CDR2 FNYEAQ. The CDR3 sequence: CASSLKRLASPNEQYF. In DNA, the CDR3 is TGTGCCAGCAGCTTAAAACGGCTAGCGAGCCCCAACGAGCAGTACTTC.

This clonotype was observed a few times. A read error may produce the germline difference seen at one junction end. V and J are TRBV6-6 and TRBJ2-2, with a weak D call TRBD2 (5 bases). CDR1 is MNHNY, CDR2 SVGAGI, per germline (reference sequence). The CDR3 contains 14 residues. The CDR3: CASSYSLNTGELFF. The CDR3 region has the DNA TGTGCCAGCAGTTACTCCCTGAACACCGGGGAGCTTTTTTTT.

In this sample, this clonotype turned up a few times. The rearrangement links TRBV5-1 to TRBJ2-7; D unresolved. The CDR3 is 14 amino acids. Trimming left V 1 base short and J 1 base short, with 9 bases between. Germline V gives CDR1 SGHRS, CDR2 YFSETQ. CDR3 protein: CASSLLVGSYEQYF. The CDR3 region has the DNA TGCGCCAGCAGCTTGCTGGTCGGATCCTACGAGCAGTACTTC.

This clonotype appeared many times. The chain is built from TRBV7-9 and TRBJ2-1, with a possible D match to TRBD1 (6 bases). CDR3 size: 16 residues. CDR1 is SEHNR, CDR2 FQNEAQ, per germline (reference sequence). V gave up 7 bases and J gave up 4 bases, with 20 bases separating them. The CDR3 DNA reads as TGTGCCAGCAAGAGGGTAGGGGGAGCTTTTTACAATGAGCAGTTCTTC. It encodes CASKRVGGAFYNEQFF.

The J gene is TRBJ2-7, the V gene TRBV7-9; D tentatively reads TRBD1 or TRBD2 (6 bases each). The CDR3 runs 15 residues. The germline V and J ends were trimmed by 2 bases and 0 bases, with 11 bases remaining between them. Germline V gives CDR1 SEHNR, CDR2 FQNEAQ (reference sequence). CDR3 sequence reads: CASSLSGATSYEQYF. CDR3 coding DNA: TGTGCCAGCAGCTTATCGGGGGCCACCTCCTACGAGCAGTACTTC.

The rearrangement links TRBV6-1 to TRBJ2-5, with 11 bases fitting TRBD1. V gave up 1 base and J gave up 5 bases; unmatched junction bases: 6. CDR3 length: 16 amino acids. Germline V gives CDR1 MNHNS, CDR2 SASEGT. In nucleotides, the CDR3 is TGTGCCAGCAGTGAAGAGGATGGGACAGGGGGGGAGACCCAGTACTTC. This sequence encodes CASSEEDGTGGETQYF.

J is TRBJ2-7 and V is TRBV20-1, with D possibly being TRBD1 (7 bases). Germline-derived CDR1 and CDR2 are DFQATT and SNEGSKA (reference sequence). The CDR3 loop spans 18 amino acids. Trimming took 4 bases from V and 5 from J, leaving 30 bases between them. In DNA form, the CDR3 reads TGCAGTGCTATGGACAGGAGAGGCGGCCGCGTCGGGAGTAACGAGCAGTACTTC. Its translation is CSAMDRRGGRVGSNEQYF.

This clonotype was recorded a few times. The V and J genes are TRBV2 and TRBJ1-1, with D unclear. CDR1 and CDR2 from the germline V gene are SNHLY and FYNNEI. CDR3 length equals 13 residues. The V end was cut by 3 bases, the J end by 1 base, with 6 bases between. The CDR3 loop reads CASSEPENTEAFF. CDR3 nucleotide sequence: TGTGCCAGCAGTGAGCCGGAGAACACTGAAGCTTTCTTT.

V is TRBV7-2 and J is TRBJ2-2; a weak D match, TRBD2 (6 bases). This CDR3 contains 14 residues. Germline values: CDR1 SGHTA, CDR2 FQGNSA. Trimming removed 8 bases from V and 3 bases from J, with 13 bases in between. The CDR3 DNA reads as TGTGCCAGCCTCATCGGGAGCGACACCGGGGAGCTGTTTTTT. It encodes CASLIGSDTGELFF. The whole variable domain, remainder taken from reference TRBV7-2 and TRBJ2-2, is GAGVSQSPSNKVTEKGKDVELRCDPISGHTALYWYRQSLGQGLEFLIYFQGNSAPDKSGLPSDRFSAERTGGSVSTLTIQRTQQEDSAVYLCASLIGSDTGELFFGEGSRLTVL.